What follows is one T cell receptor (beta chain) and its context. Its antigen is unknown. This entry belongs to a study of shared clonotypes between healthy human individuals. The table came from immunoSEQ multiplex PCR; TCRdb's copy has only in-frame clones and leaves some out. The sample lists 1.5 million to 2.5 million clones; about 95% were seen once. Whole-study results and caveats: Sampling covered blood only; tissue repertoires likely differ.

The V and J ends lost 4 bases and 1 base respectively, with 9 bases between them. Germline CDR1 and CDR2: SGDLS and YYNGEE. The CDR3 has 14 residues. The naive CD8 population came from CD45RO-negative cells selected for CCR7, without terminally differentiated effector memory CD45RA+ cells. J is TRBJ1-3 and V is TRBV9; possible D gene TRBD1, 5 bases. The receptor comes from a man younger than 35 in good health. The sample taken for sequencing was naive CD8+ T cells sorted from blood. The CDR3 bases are TGTGCCAGCAGCCTCGAGGGGTCTGGAAACACCATATATTTT. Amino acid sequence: CASSLEGSGNTIYF.